This T cell receptor beta chain was obtained from a study of CD4 T cells in relation to SARS-CoV-2 and coronaviruses. Turning to this clone: Its antigen is currently unknown.

Study-level points and caveats: This crossreactivity analysis covered spike protein alone, no other viral proteins.

The protocol was immunoSEQ multiplex PCR, while the TCRdb copy is restricted to in-frame clones and leaves out a portion. The repertoire holds approximately 26,000 clones, with around 78% as singletons. Unexposed donor CD4+ T cells date from about 2011-2019, before the COVID-19 pandemic. CD4+ T cells were isolated from the cells after about 11 days of culture. CDR3 length: 13 amino acids. Trimming shortened V by 8 bases and J by 6 bases, and 16 bases separated the two germline ends. The chain recombines TRBV12-3 or TRBV12-4 with TRBJ1-2; D not resolved. Source material: CD4+ T cells from PBMCs, cultured in vitro. The origin of this receptor is a human donor in good health. CDR3 bases: TGTGCCAGCGATCGGGCTTTAGGAAATGGCTACACCTTC. This codes for CASDRALGNGYTF.